These T cell receptor beta chains were read from a single sample in a study of blood T cell repertoires in COVID-19. Data came from immunoSEQ multiplex PCR; TCRdb stores just in-frame clones and leaves some out. The sample shows a few hundred thousand clones, 80% to 90% of them seen only once. The sample comprised PBMCs or T cells enriched from blood (not recorded which). These receptors all stem from a woman between 40 and 50 years old with acute COVID-19. Both conserved end residues are part of each CDR3. The D gene is left open where the match is weak. Size tells how often a clone was seen (once, few, many) or the class of an expanded clone, and some rows leave it out.

v_call	j_call	clone_size	d_call	cdr3_nt	cdr3_aa
TRBV19	TRBJ2-5	.	TRBD1	TGTGCCAGTAGTAGCTGGACAGGGCAGACCCAGTACTTC	CASSSWTGQTQYF
TRBV4-3	TRBJ1-5	few	.	TGCGCCAGCAGCCGCTCCCAGGGCAATCAGCCCCAGCATTTT	CASSRSQGNQPQHF
TRBV7-8	TRBJ2-1	.	TRBD2	TGTGCCAGCATCGGGAGGGCCTTCAATGAGCAGTTCTTC	CASIGRAFNEQFF
TRBV7-6	TRBJ2-1	.	TRBD2	TGTGCCAGCAGCCCTAGCGGGAGTGGGTACAATGAGCAGTTCTTC	CASSPSGSGYNEQFF
TRBV5-1	TRBJ2-7	.	TRBD2	TGCGCCAGCAGCGTGGGACTAGCTTACGAGCAGTACTTC	CASSVGLAYEQYF
TRBV18	TRBJ1-1	.	TRBD1	TGTGCCAGCTCACCCGCGACAGGGACCTTTAACACTGAAGCTTTCTTT	CASSPATGTFNTEAFF
TRBV2	TRBJ2-3	few	TRBD2	TGTGCCAGATCTAGCGGAGTAACAGATACGCAGTATTTT	CARSSGVTDTQYF
TRBV5-1	TRBJ1-1	few	.	TGCGCCAGCAGCTTCCAACAGGGTGAAGCTTTCTTT	CASSFQQGEAFF
TRBV5-6	TRBJ2-5	.	.	TGTGCCAGCAGCTTCGGCGGGACCCAAGAGACCCAGTACTTC	CASSFGGTQETQYF
TRBV7-3	TRBJ2-2	.	TRBD1	TGTGCCAGCAGCTTATCCCGACAGGGGCCGGCCGGGGAGCTGTTTTTT	CASSLSRQGPAGELFF
TRBV7-2	TRBJ2-7	.	.	TGTGCCAGCAGCTTAGCGCCAGGGGCCTACGAGCAGTACTTC	CASSLAPGAYEQYF
TRBV28	TRBJ1-2	.	.	TGTGCCAGCAGTTTTCCGGGACAAGGACTTGGAGGCTATGGCTACACCTTC	CASSFPGQGLGGYGYTF
TRBV19	TRBJ2-1	.	TRBD2	TGTGCCAGTAGTAAGCTAGCGGTGGGGAATGAGCAGTTCTTC	CASSKLAVGNEQFF
TRBV19	TRBJ2-2	.	TRBD2	TGTGCCAGTAAATTTGGCGGGAGGCCACCCTCCGGGGAGCTGTTTTTT	CASKFGGRPPSGELFF
TRBV30	TRBJ2-1	.	.	TGTGCCTGGAGTGTGCTCACCCCTAGGATTTCCTACAATGAGCAGTTCTTC	CAWSVLTPRISYNEQFF
TRBV23-1	TRBJ1-1	few	.	TGCGCCAGCAGCCCCGTCCCCCGGACACCTCGTGGCACTGAAGCTTTCTTT	CASSPVPRTPRGTEAFF
TRBV5-1	TRBJ2-5	.	.	TGCGCCAGCAGCTTCCCGGACCAAGAGACCCAGTACTTC	CASSFPDQETQYF
TRBV27	TRBJ1-4	.	TRBD1	TGTGCCAGCAGTCCACCCCTTGGGACAGGGGGCAGAGAAAAACTGTTTTTT	CASSPPLGTGGREKLFF
TRBV5-1	TRBJ2-1	few	TRBD2	TGCGCCAGCAGCTTGGCTAGCGGGGTAACCAATGAGCAGTTCTTC	CASSLASGVTNEQFF
TRBV6-5	TRBJ2-1	.	TRBD2	TGTGCCAGCAGATGGACTAGCGGGGGGTACAATGAGCAGTTCTTC	CASRWTSGGYNEQFF
TRBV4-1	TRBJ2-2	.	.	TGCGCCAGCAGCCAAGGGTTGCGGGAGAACACCGGGGAGCTGTTTTTT	CASSQGLRENTGELFF
TRBV28	TRBJ2-7	.	.	TGTGCCAGCAGCCACCATGGGGCGGGACGGGACTACGAGCAGTACTTC	CASSHHGAGRDYEQYF
TRBV27	TRBJ2-7	.	TRBD2	TGTGCCAGCAGTCCAACTCCTCGACTAGCGGGAGGAGGGGAGCAGTACTTC	CASSPTPRLAGGGEQYF
TRBV2	TRBJ1-6	.	.	TGTGCCAGCATTCGGGACTCTAATTCACCCCTCCACTTT	CASIRDSNSPLHF
TRBV28	TRBJ1-1	.	.	TGTGCCAGCACGTGGGGCAGGACTGAAGCTTTCTTT	CASTWGRTEAFF
TRBV5-1	TRBJ1-2	few	.	TGCGCCAGCAGCTTGGCCAGGACACCTAACTATGGCTACACCTTC	CASSLARTPNYGYTF
TRBV7-2	TRBJ2-7	.	.	TGTGCCAGCAGCCAGATCGCCTACGAGCAGTACTTC	CASSQIAYEQYF
TRBV7-2	TRBJ2-7	.	.	TGTGCCAGCAGCTTAGCAGGCGGGGCGTCCTACGAGCAGTACTTC	CASSLAGGASYEQYF
TRBV11-2	TRBJ2-2	few	TRBD2	TGTGCCAGCAGCTCCCACTGGGGAGTAGCGGGAGGGACGGGGGAGCTGTTTTTT	CASSSHWGVAGGTGELFF
TRBV4-2	TRBJ2-5	many	.	TGTGCCAGCAGCCAAGGACTAGAACAAGAGACCCAGTACTTC	CASSQGLEQETQYF
TRBV15	TRBJ2-1	.	TRBD1	TGTGCCACCAGCAGAGACAGGGGGTATGAGCAGTTCTTC	CATSRDRGYEQFF
TRBV19	TRBJ2-5	.	.	TGTGCCAGTAAAACCTCTCGGGGAGAGACCCAGTACTTC	CASKTSRGETQYF
TRBV6-5	TRBJ2-3	.	TRBD2	TGTGCCAGCAAGCGGGAGGGCCGAGATACGCAGTATTTT	CASKREGRDTQYF
TRBV7-8	TRBJ2-1	.	.	TGTGCCAGCAGCTTAGGGGACTCGTTCTACAATGAGCAGTTCTTC	CASSLGDSFYNEQFF
TRBV27	TRBJ2-1	.	TRBD1	TGTGCCAGCAGCTCCGGGACAGGGGGAAGGTCCAATGAGCAGTTCTTC	CASSSGTGGRSNEQFF
TRBV9	TRBJ2-5	.	.	TGTGCCAGCAGCGCGTACCCAGCGGCCCAAGAGACCCAGTACTTC	CASSAYPAAQETQYF
TRBV5-1	TRBJ2-4	.	TRBD1	TGCGCCAGCAGCTCCGGGACAGGGTCAGGAAACATTCAGTACTTC	CASSSGTGSGNIQYF
TRBV10-1	TRBJ1-6	.	TRBD1	TGCGCCACCGGGGACAGCCTATCACCCCTCCACTTT	CATGDSLSPLHF
TRBV9	TRBJ2-5	.	TRBD2	TGTGCCAGCAGCCAAAGGGAGGGCGGGATTCGAGAGACCCAGTACTTC	CASSQREGGIRETQYF
TRBV28	TRBJ1-3	.	.	TGTGCCACCACAGGGAGTTCTGGAAACACCATATATTTT	CATTGSSGNTIYF
TRBV4-3	TRBJ1-6	once	.	TGCGCCAGCAGCCAAGACGAGCGGAATTCACCCCTCCACTTT	CASSQDERNSPLHF
TRBV24-1	TRBJ2-2	.	.	TGTGCCACCAGTGAATCTGTTGGGGAGCTGTTTTTT	CATSESVGELFF
TRBV29-1	TRBJ2-7	.	.	TGCAGCGTTGAAGCCAACGGTTACGAGCAGTACTTC	CSVEANGYEQYF